The clone carrying this T cell receptor (beta chain) has a handful of counts. Its antigen is currently unknown. The data originate from a study of T-cell memory formation after mild COVID-19. Turning to the study itself: Among the donors, TCR clusters were largely specific to each donor. Regarding the study as a whole: In pre-infection memory, a portion of responding clones appeared, which suggested that cross-reactive memory joined.

MiXCR, run by TCRdb on the 5' RACE reads, gives a single entry per CDR3 protein. The sample records over 350,000 distinct CDR3 sequences, 24% being singletons. V was clipped by 2 bases and J by 6 bases; unmatched bases: 7. Germline assignment: CDR1 MNHEY and CDR2 SVGAGI. This CDR3 has 16 residues. What was sequenced was PBMCs or a T cell subset sorted from them (not recorded which). The chain combines TRBV6-5 with TRBJ1-4, with TRBD1 matching over 9 bases. The source is an adult woman who had mild COVID-19 (a few samples of this study predate the infection). Cell type and time point are not known. CDR3 sequence: CASSYLGTGKDEKLFF. In DNA, the CDR3 is TGTGCCAGCAGTTACCTTGGGACAGGGAAGGATGAAAAACTGTTTTTT.